The T cell receptor beta chain under discussion was sequenced for a study of blood T cell repertoires in COVID-19 (dated by TCRdb to the early 2020s). Broadly, across the study: Samples from collaborators originated in the United States, Italy and Spain and spanned both the acute and convalescent phases of COVID-19. The prospective study material was composed of cDNA or gDNA derived from T cells, B-cell-depleted T cells, or PBMCs. Subjects who had been exposed to COVID-19, were actively infected with it, or had recovered from it provided the deeply sampled blood TCRbeta repertoires that made up the dataset. The repertoires were made available in a free public database intended to serve as a resource for research on the immune response to SARS-CoV-2. Samples were obtained from the ongoing ImmuneRACE study (first 160 participants) and from about 1,300 subjects provided by 6 global collaborators. Sample metadata almost always included a de-identified subject ID, COVID-19 status, age in years and sex. HLA class I and class II types, where available, came from metadata supplied by the sample provider rather than from assay-based typing. Findings and caveats that apply to the study as a whole: Clinical and demographic metadata were provided uncurated, with the amount varying by source and participant.

TCRbeta CDR3 regions were amplified from genomic DNA using the immunoSEQ Assay, a bias-controlled multiplex PCR. The source study handled its data this way. The number of nucleated cells in each sample was estimated from the amplification of reference gene primers within the assay. Sequence reads were collapsed and filtered to measure the absolute abundance of every unique TCRbeta CDR3 rearrangement. Productive Simpson clonality was computed per sample as the square root of Simpson's diversity index over productive rearrangements. What TCRdb holds here is the immuneACCESS table cut down to in-frame rearrangements. Part of the clones is not present; checked against another copy, under half of the missing clones reflect an unresolved V gene, and the others are unexplained. V and J calls and clone size are given by that table; D and trimming were obtained from the DNA. The sample has 250,000 to 300,000 clones on record, 85% to 90% of them singletons. The ten largest account for 11% of the sample.

CDR1 and CDR2 were assigned from the germline V gene as MDHEN and SYDVKM. The germline ends are 19 bases apart after V is trimmed by 6 bases and J by 4 bases. Including cysteine and phenylalanine, the CDR3 has 16 amino acids. Of the read, only the CDR3 DNA is kept; its 48 bases are in frame from base 1. To note about this clone: Which antigen it targets is not known. One base away there is no much larger clone; base qualities are not given.

One collaborating source in Seattle enrolled patients while the patients were actively infected and followed the patients over time throughout the course of disease. The collaborating institutions used their own protocols to collect whole blood in K2EDTA tubes. Collaborator samples were shipped for TCRbeta analysis as frozen whole blood, isolated PBMCs, or DNA extracted from either sample type. The sample comprised peripheral blood. The chain links TRBV28 with TRBJ1-5; D gene: possibly TRBD1, on 6 matching bases. This TCR was recovered from a woman under 40 with COVID-19, enrolled during active disease. The nucleotide sequence is TGTGCCAGCAGCCTTAGTTCGACAGGAGGAAATCAGCCCCAGCATTTT. Translated, it gives CASSLSSTGGNQPQHF.